The rows below give T cell receptor beta chains drawn from one sample of a study of Tregs in tolerant kidney transplant recipients. Generated by immunoSEQ multiplex PCR, the TCRdb table keeps only in-frame clones and is missing some. The sample has about 81,000 clones, roughly nine tenths seen once. Sequenced here: CD4+ T cells from blood (PBMCs), sampled 24 months after the transplant. Every receptor here comes from a human patient who received a combined kidney and bone marrow transplant. The graft donor may account for some of the T cells. Both conserved end residues are part of each CDR3. The order of the fields is J gene, V gene, clone size, D gene, CDR3 protein, CDR3 DNA. D genes are given only for firm matches. Size is stated for part of the rows, as once, few or many counts, or as a class when the clone is expanded.

TRBJ2-7 | TRBV19 | . | . | CASSPSTESYEQYF | TGTGCCAGTAGCCCGTCGACAGAATCCTACGAGCAGTACTTC
TRBJ1-5 | TRBV10-3 | . | . | CAISAGLQQPQHF | TGTGCCATCAGTGCCGGGTTGCAGCAGCCCCAGCATTTT
TRBJ1-2 | TRBV6-5 | . | TRBD1 | CASSPQGDYGYTF | TGTGCCAGCAGTCCGCAGGGGGACTATGGCTACACCTTC
TRBJ1-5 | TRBV19 | once | . | CASSPLRAGSNQPQHF | TGTGCCAGTAGTCCCCTCAGGGCCGGGAGCAATCAGCCCCAGCATTTT
TRBJ1-2 | TRBV7-3 | . | . | CASSLSPRATGSYGYTF | TGTGCCAGCAGCTTATCTCCAAGAGCGACAGGTTCTTATGGCTACACCTTC
TRBJ2-3 | TRBV7-9 | . | . | CASMRVRGGNTQYF | TGTGCCAGCATGAGAGTTAGGGGGGGGAATACGCAGTATTTT
TRBJ2-7 | TRBV19 | . | TRBD1 | CASSRFGTGEYEQYF | TGTGCCAGTAGTAGATTCGGGACAGGGGAATACGAGCAGTACTTC
TRBJ2-1 | TRBV7-2 | . | TRBD2 | CASSQRGGPEQFF | TGTGCCAGCAGCCAACGGGGGGGCCCCGAGCAGTTCTTC
TRBJ2-7 | TRBV6-6 | . | TRBD2 | CASTIRGGGEQYF | TGTGCCAGCACAATCCGGGGGGGAGGCGAGCAGTACTTC
TRBJ2-1 | TRBV15 | . | TRBD2 | CATSRRLAGYNEQFF | TGTGCCACCAGCAGAAGACTAGCGGGATACAATGAGCAGTTCTTC
TRBJ1-5 | TRBV14 | once | . | CASSQDVLGRDSNQPQHF | TGTGCCAGCAGCCAAGACGTTTTGGGCAGGGATAGCAATCAGCCCCAGCATTTT
TRBJ2-3 | TRBV19 | . | . | CATGTDTQYF | TGTGCCACGGGGACAGATACGCAGTATTTT
TRBJ1-5 | TRBV18 | few | . | CASSTQRGDNQPQHF | TGTGCCAGCTCAACCCAAAGGGGTGACAATCAGCCCCAGCATTTT
TRBJ1-1 | TRBV19 | . | . | CASSIVGDTEAFF | TGTGCCAGTAGTATAGTGGGAGACACTGAAGCTTTCTTT
TRBJ2-1 | TRBV19 | . | . | CASSLHNEQFF | TGTGCCAGTAGTCTCCACAATGAGCAGTTCTTC
TRBJ2-6 | TRBV7-7 | . | . | CASSETGANVLTF | TGTGCCAGCAGCGAGACAGGGGCCAACGTCCTGACTTTC
TRBJ2-7 | TRBV6-1 | . | . | CASSQEQYF | TGTGCCAGCTCCCAAGAGCAGTACTTC
TRBJ1-2 | TRBV29-1 | . | . | CSVERSQGNYGYTF | TGCAGCGTTGAAAGGTCACAGGGCAACTATGGCTACACCTTC
TRBJ2-5 | TRBV7-2 | . | TRBD2 | CASSLESGTSGGATTQYF | TGTGCCAGCAGCTTAGAATCCGGGACTAGCGGGGGGGCAACGACCCAGTACTTC
TRBJ2-7 | TRBV5-4 | . | TRBD1 | CASTASTSTGTYEQYF | TGTGCCAGCACAGCAAGTACTTCGACAGGGACCTACGAGCAGTACTTC
TRBJ2-7 | TRBV6-5 | . | . | CASRGGARYEQYF | TGTGCCAGCAGAGGTGGGGCCCGCTACGAGCAGTACTTC
TRBJ2-3 | TRBV4-1 | . | TRBD2 | CASSQVTAGVTDTQYF | TGCGCCAGCAGCCAAGTGACTGCGGGAGTCACAGATACGCAGTATTTT
TRBJ2-5 | TRBV4-3 | . | . | CASSQSGGETQYF | TGCGCCAGCAGCCAGTCTGGGGGCGAGACCCAGTACTTC
TRBJ2-2 | TRBV5-5 | . | . | CASSLGTPGELFF | TGTGCCAGCAGCTTAGGGACACCCGGGGAGCTGTTTTTT
TRBJ2-3 | TRBV7-2 | once | . | CASSTTGGTDTQYF | TGTGCCAGCAGCACTACCGGAGGGACAGATACGCAGTATTTT
TRBJ2-5 | TRBV11-3 | . | . | CASSLDPETQYF | TGTGCCAGCAGCTTAGATCCGGAGACCCAGTACTTC
TRBJ2-1 | TRBV10-3 | . | TRBD1 | CAISETTGATEQFF | TGTGCCATCAGTGAGACTACAGGGGCGACTGAGCAGTTCTTC
TRBJ2-3 | TRBV5-1 | . | . | CASSLQTRAPTDTQYF | TGCGCCAGCAGCTTGCAAACTAGAGCCCCCACAGATACGCAGTATTTT
TRBJ1-5 | TRBV28 | . | TRBD1 | CASSLYRTGNQPQHF | TGTGCCAGCAGTTTATATAGGACAGGGAATCAGCCCCAGCATTTT
TRBJ2-2 | TRBV5-1 | once | . | CASSPNFGTGELFF | TGCGCCAGCAGCCCTAATTTCGGGACCGGGGAGCTGTTTTTT
TRBJ1-1 | TRBV29-1 | . | . | CSVAHSEAFF | TGCAGCGTTGCACACAGTGAAGCTTTCTTT
TRBJ2-6 | TRBV18 | . | . | CASSPRGTGGANVLTF | TGTGCCAGCTCACCGCGGGGGACAGGAGGGGCCAACGTCCTGACTTTC